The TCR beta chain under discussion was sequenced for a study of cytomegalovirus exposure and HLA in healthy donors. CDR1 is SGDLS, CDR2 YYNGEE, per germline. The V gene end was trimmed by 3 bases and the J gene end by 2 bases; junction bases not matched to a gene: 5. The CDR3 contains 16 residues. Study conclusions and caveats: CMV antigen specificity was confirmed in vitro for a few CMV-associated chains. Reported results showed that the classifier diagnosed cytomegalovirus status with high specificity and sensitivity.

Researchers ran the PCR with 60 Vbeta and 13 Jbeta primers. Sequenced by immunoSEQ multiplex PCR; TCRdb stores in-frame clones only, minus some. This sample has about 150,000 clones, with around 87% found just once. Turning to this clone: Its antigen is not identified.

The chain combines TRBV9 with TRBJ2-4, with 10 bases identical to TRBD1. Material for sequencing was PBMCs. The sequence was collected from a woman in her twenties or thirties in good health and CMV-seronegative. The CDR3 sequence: CASSARTGGPKNIQYF. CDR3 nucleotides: TGTGCCAGCAGCGCCCGGACAGGGGGTCCCAAAAACATTCAGTACTTC.